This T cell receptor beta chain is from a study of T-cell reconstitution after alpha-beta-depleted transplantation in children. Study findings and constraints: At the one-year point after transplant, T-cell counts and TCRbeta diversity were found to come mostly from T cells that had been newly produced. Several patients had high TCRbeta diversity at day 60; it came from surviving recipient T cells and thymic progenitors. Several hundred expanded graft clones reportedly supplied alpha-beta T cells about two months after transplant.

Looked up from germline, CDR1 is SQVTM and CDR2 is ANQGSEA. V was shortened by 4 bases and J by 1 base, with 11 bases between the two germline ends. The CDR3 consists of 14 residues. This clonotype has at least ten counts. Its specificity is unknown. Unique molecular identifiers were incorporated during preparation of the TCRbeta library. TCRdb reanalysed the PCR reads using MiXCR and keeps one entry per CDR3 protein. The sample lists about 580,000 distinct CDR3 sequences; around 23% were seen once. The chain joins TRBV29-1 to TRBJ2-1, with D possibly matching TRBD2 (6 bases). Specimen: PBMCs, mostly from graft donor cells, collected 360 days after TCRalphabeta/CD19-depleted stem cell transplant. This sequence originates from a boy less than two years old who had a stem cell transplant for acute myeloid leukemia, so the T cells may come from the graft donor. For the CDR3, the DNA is TGCAGCGTTGGGAGGGTTGGGTCCTACAATGAGCAGTTCTTC. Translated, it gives CSVGRVGSYNEQFF.